One and the same sample provided the 2 T cell receptor beta chains below, sequenced in a study of shared clonotypes between healthy human individuals. Assay: immunoSEQ multiplex PCR; the TCRdb copy retains only in-frame clones and omits some. The sample consists of around 1 million clones, over 75% of them appearing once. The specimen was memory CD4+ T cells sorted from blood. The subset is: CD45RA-negative fraction. The source of these receptors is a man younger than 35 in good health.

The chain joins TRBV2 to TRBJ1-5, with D possibly matching TRBD1 (6 bases). CDR3 length: 15 amino acids. Trimming stripped 6 bases from V and 0 bases from J, with 12 bases between. Germline CDR1 is SNHLY and CDR2 is FYNNEI. CDR3 coding DNA: TGTGCCAGCAGGGCTAGGACAGATAGCAATCAGCCCCAGCATTTT. This encodes CASRARTDSNQPQHF.

The CDR3: CASSEAGGQPQHF. CDR3 DNA: TGTGCCAGTAGTGAGGCCGGGGGGCAGCCCCAGCATTTT. The chain uses TRBV19 and TRBJ1-5, with TRBD1 as a possible D gene (5 bases). With 5 bases removed from V and 7 bases from J, the gap between germline ends came to 12 bases. Germline CDR1 is LNHDA and CDR2 is SQIVND (reference sequence). The CDR3 spans 13 residues. The variable domain in full, completed from reference TRBV19 and TRBJ1-5, reads DGGITQSPKYLFRKEGQNVTLSCEQNLNHDAMYWYRQDPGQGLRLIYYSQIVNDFQKGDIAEGYSVSREKKESFPLTVTSAQKNPTAFYLCASSEAGGQPQHFGDGTRLSIL.